The clone carrying this T cell receptor (beta chain) was detected once. What it recognizes is unknown. Germline CDR1 SGDLS, CDR2 YYNGEE. The V and J ends lost 2 bases and 4 bases, in that order; junction bases with no gene match: 3. The CDR3 runs to 15 residues. The source of the sample is a study of cytomegalovirus exposure and HLA in healthy donors. Study results and caveats: The study had only CMV serostatus as immune exposure information.

The PCR used 60 Vbeta and 13 Jbeta primers. Method: immunoSEQ multiplex PCR; TCRdb's copy keeps in-frame clones and lacks some. This sample has some 140,000 clones, with about 85% found just once. The source is a woman aged 25 to 45 in good health and CMV-seropositive. What was sequenced was PBMCs. The chain carries TRBV9 and TRBJ2-6; TRBD2 matches at 7 bases. In DNA form, the CDR3 reads TGTGCCAGCAGCGTGGGGGGGAGCGGGGCCAACGTCCTGACTTTC. This gives the protein CASSVGGSGANVLTF.